The 10 T cell receptor beta chains in this list originate from one sample, sequenced in a study of blood T cells in healthy people across ages. For the second PCR, which ran for about 6 to 11 cycles, a sample-barcoded 5' primer and a J-beta primer mix were used. TCRdb itself ran the 5' RACE reads through MiXCR, one entry per CDR3 protein. The data show 2 million or so distinct CDR3 sequences, around 48% seen once. Source material: blood. These receptors were obtained from a middle-aged woman in good health.

This clonotype was recorded a few times. This chain links TRBV20-1 with TRBJ2-7; 10 bases are shared with TRBD1. The CDR3 has 12 amino acids. Germline CDR1 and CDR2: DFQATT and SNEGSKA (reference sequence). Written as DNA, the CDR3 is TGCAGCTCGACAGGGGGCGCCTACGAGCAGTACTTC. Translated, it gives CSSTGGAYEQYF.

CDR3 in DNA: TGTGCCAGCAGCTTTCGAGCGGGGGGCAACCAAGAGACCCAGTACTTC. Translated: CASSFRAGGNQETQYF. The chain links TRBV11-2 to TRBJ2-5; 9 bases agree with TRBD2. In germline, CDR1 is SGHAT, CDR2 FQNNGV. The junction had 5 bases not matched to a gene; V was cut back by 3 bases and J by 0 bases. CDR3 size: 16 residues.

The J gene is TRBJ2-6, the V gene TRBV7-9, with D possibly matching TRBD2 (6 bases). V was clipped by 0 bases and J by 3 bases, with 15 bases between them. CDR3 length equals 18 residues. Germline CDR1 is SEHNR and CDR2 is FQNEAQ (reference sequence). The CDR3 reads CASSLARGTGSGANVLTF. The DNA for the CDR3 is TGTGCCAGCAGCTTAGCGCGCGGGACTGGGAGTGGGGCCAACGTCCTGACTTTC.

The chain is built from TRBV14 and TRBJ1-4; D unresolved. There are 13 residues in the CDR3. Deletions cut 6 bases from V and 8 bases from J, with 13 bases between. Per germline, CDR1 SGHDN and CDR2 FVKESK. DNA of the CDR3: TGTGCCAGCAGTCGCCTCGGCCAAGAAAAACTGTTTTTT. This sequence encodes CASSRLGQEKLFF.

This clonotype has a handful of counts. The V gene is TRBV20-1, the J gene TRBJ2-4; TRBD1 agrees at 8 bases. With 3 bases clipped from V and 13 bases from J, the junction kept 14 bases outside the gene matches. Germline CDR1 DFQATT, CDR2 SNEGSKA (reference sequence). The CDR3 sequence is 14 residues long. The CDR3 protein is CSASRDRGIREQYF. CDR3 in DNA: TGCAGTGCTAGTCGCGACAGGGGAATTCGGGAGCAGTACTTC.

This chain joins TRBV20-1 and TRBJ2-7; D not resolved. Trimming took 2 bases from V and 3 from J, leaving 8 bases between them. Germline assignment: CDR1 DFQATT and CDR2 SNEGSKA (reference sequence). The CDR3 has 12 amino acids. CDR3 nucleotide sequence: TGCAGTGCTAGACCCGGTGTCTACGAGCAGTACTTC. Protein product: CSARPGVYEQYF.

The J gene is TRBJ2-5, the V gene TRBV12-5, with D possibly matching TRBD1 (6 bases). CDR1 is LGHNT and CDR2 is FRNRAP in the germline V gene. Trimming pared 6 bases from V and 1 base from J, leaving 21 bases between. The CDR3 runs 17 residues. CDR3 protein: CASGRIRVTGVQETQYF. CDR3 DNA: TGTGCTAGTGGCCGGATCCGCGTGACAGGCGTCCAAGAGACCCAGTACTTC.

The V call is TRBV9, the J call TRBJ2-5; TRBD1 or TRBD2 may be the D gene (6 bases each). V lost 0 bases and J lost 1, with 10 bases in between. Germline V gene data show CDR1 as SGDLS and CDR2 as YYNGEE. This CDR3 contains 15 residues. CDR3 residues: CASSVAGAPQETQYF. DNA of the CDR3: TGTGCCAGCAGCGTAGCGGGGGCTCCCCAAGAGACCCAGTACTTC.

The CDR3 is CASSLGWGGTDTQYF. The CDR3 DNA reads TGTGCCAGCAGCTTAGGTTGGGGAGGCACAGATACGCAGTATTTT. The J gene is TRBJ2-3, the V gene TRBV7-2, with a tentative D call TRBD2 (5 bases). This CDR3 region has 15 residues. Germline CDR1 is SGHTA and CDR2 is FQGNSA. Trimming left V 1 base short and J 1 base short, with 9 bases between.

The chain links TRBV3-1 to TRBJ1-6; 7 nucleotides line up with TRBD1. This CDR3 has 14 residues. Germline assignment: CDR1 LGHDT and CDR2 YNNKEL (reference sequence). The V segment lost 3 bases and the J segment 7 bases; nucleotides outside the gene matches: 3. CDR3 DNA: TGTGCCAGCAGCCAGGGGACAGTGAATTCACCCCTCCACTTT. This gives the protein CASSQGTVNSPLHF.